One sample yielded the 20 T cell receptor beta chains listed below, sequenced in a study of CD8 T cells in Susac syndrome. Reverse transcription used roughly 0.45 to 1 ug RNA and random hexamers. TCRdb called the immunoSEQ multiplex PCR reads again in MiXCR, with one record for every CDR3 protein. Of 110,000 or so distinct CDR3 sequences listed, 94% were seen once; the top ten hold 0.098%. Sequenced input: CD4+ T cells from PBMCs. The receptor set was obtained from a human donor in good health.

This clonotype showed up just a few times. V usage is TRBV7-8 and J usage is TRBJ2-1; D perhaps matches TRBD2 (6 bases). In germline, CDR1 is SGHVS, CDR2 FQNEAQ. The CDR3 contains 12 residues. V lost 1 base to trimming and J lost 14 bases, with 12 bases between them. The CDR3 coding sequence is TGTGCCAGCAGCTTAGATCGGACTATGGAGTTCTTC. This codes for CASSLDRTMEFF.

This clonotype was seen more than once but under ten times. The J gene is TRBJ2-1, the V gene TRBV6-2 or TRBV6-3; D remains ambiguous. Between the trimmed V and J ends, which lost 2 bases and 0 bases, there was a span of 2 bases. CDR3 size: 13 residues. Germline V gene lookup returns CDR1 MNHEY and CDR2 SVGEGT. CDR3 DNA: TGTGCCAGCAGTTACAACTCCTACAATGAGCAGTTCTTC. Protein sequence: CASSYNSYNEQFF.

V usage is TRBV30 and J usage is TRBJ2-6; D is possibly TRBD2 (6 bases). The CDR3 is 14 residues long. Germline loops: CDR1 GTSNPN, CDR2 SVGIG (reference sequence). V was cut by 8 bases and J by 2 bases, with 13 bases left in between. CDR3 sequence reads: CAHSGFPGANVLTF. The DNA of the CDR3 is TGTGCCCACAGCGGGTTCCCTGGGGCCAACGTCCTGACTTTC.

The sample holds one count of this clonotype. The V gene is TRBV29-1, the J gene TRBJ2-4; D perhaps matches TRBD1 (5 bases). CDR1 and CDR2 (germline): SQVTM, ANQGSEA. This CDR3 comprises 11 residues. Trimming took off 4 bases at V and 9 bases at J, with 10 bases between the two ends. The CDR3 bases are TGCAGCGTTGGGCAGGGCGGCATTCAGTACTTC. As protein: CSVGQGGIQYF.

Details on this clonotype: Given the absence of the conserved phenylalanine or tryptophan at the CDR3 end, a read error is likely. CDR3 residues: CSASRDSYNQPQHS. As DNA, the CDR3 is TGCAGTGCTAGTAGGGACAGCTACAATCAGCCCCAGCATTCT. This chain uses TRBV20-1 with TRBJ1-5; 7 positions match TRBD1. The CDR3 sequence is 14 residues long. Germline V gene data show CDR1 as DFQATT and CDR2 as SNEGSKA (reference sequence). Germline trimming cut 3 bases from V and 3 bases from J; bases unmatched to any gene: 5.

V usage is TRBV30 and J usage is TRBJ2-7, with a weak D call TRBD1 (5 bases). CDR3 length: 12 residues. Germline V lookup: CDR1 GTSNPN, CDR2 SVGIG (reference sequence). The V end was cut by 1 base, the J end by 4 bases, with 8 bases between. Written as DNA, the CDR3 is TGTGCCTGGAGTGGCAGGGCTTACGAGCAGTACTTC. It encodes CAWSGRAYEQYF.

The gene calls are TRBV19 and TRBJ2-7, with 13 bases identical to TRBD2. The CDR3 consists of 15 residues. CDR1 is LNHDA and CDR2 is SQIVND in the germline V gene (reference sequence). Losses at the gene ends were 9 bases for V and 4 bases for J; bases not matched to a gene: 9. DNA for the CDR3: TGTGCCAGCGGCCCGGGACTAGCGGGATCATACGAGCAGTACTTC. Protein: CASGPGLAGSYEQYF.

V usage is TRBV28 and J usage is TRBJ1-1; unclear D gene. The CDR3 has 15 residues. Trimming stripped 8 bases from V and 7 bases from J, with 23 bases between. In germline, CDR1 is MDHEN, CDR2 SYDVKM. CDR3 region: CASFPSWGGLGEAFF. In DNA, the CDR3 is TGTGCCAGCTTTCCAAGCTGGGGAGGGTTGGGTGAAGCTTTCTTT. Based on the CDR3 plus reference TRBV28 and TRBJ1-1, the full variable domain is DVKVTQSSRYLVKRTGEKVFLECVQDMDHENMFWYRQDPGLGLRLIYFSYDVKMKEKGDIPEGYSVSREKKERFSLILESASTNQTSMYLCASFPSWGGLGEAFFGQGTRLTVV.

This rearrangement joins TRBV4-2 to TRBJ2-7; 7 nucleotides match TRBD2. The CDR3 is made up of 17 amino acids. V lost 1 base and J lost 0; bases outside the gene matches: 9. CDR1 and CDR2 from the germline V gene are LGHNA and YNFKEQ. CDR3 coding DNA: TGTGCCAGCAGCCAAGCCCCACTAGCGTTGAGCTCCTACGAGCAGTACTTC. This gives the protein CASSQAPLALSSYEQYF.

The chain couples TRBV3-1 to TRBJ2-7, with 9 nucleotides matching TRBD2. Trimming removed 0 bases from V and 1 base from J; junction bases left unmatched: 1. Germline V gives CDR1 LGHDT, CDR2 YNNKEL (reference sequence). The CDR3 is 15 amino acids. This chain's CDR3 is CASSQELAGSYEQYF. Written as DNA, the CDR3 is TGTGCCAGCAGCCAAGAACTAGCGGGTTCCTACGAGCAGTACTTC.

The chain joins TRBV7-2 to TRBJ2-5; 7 nucleotides agree with TRBD2. V was clipped by 5 bases and J by 4 bases; unmatched bases: 4. Looked up from germline, CDR1 is SGHTA and CDR2 is FQGNSA. The CDR3 contains 13 residues. The DNA of the CDR3 is TGTGCCAGCAGCCTCGGACTAGGAGAGACCCAGTACTTC. Translated: CASSLGLGETQYF.

The genes are TRBV29-1 and TRBJ2-7, with TRBD2 identical over 8 bases. The V and J ends lost 0 bases and 5 bases, in that order; junction bases with no gene match: 6. Germline CDR1 and CDR2: SQVTM and ANQGSEA. This CDR3 has 14 residues. This chain's CDR3 is CSVEDRGRFNEQYF. The CDR3 nucleotides are TGCAGCGTTGAAGATCGCGGGAGGTTCAACGAGCAGTACTTC.

This clonotype was seen only once. This chain connects TRBV19 to TRBJ1-5; D might be TRBD1 (5 bases). The V end lost 6 bases, the J end lost 0 bases, and 15 bases lay between the germline ends. This CDR3 is built from 16 residues. Germline assignment: CDR1 LNHDA and CDR2 SQIVND (reference sequence). In DNA, the CDR3 is TGTGCCAGTAGCGAAACGACAGATTATAGCAATCAGCCCCAGCATTTT. Amino acids: CASSETTDYSNQPQHF.

The rearrangement uses TRBV12-3 or TRBV12-4 and TRBJ1-5; TRBD1 is a possible D gene (5 bases). The germline V and J ends were trimmed by 6 bases and 7 bases, with 16 bases remaining between them. The CDR3 has 14 residues. The CDR3 DNA sequence: TGTGCCAGCAGCGTAGACACCGGACAACAGCCCCAGCATTTT. Translation: CASSVDTGQQPQHF.

J is TRBJ1-2 and V is TRBV12-3 or TRBV12-4; 8 bases align to TRBD1. The CDR3 is 13 residues long. The V gene end was trimmed by 3 bases and the J gene end by 8 bases; junction bases not matched to a gene: 5. The CDR3 bases are TGTGCCAGCAGTTTTCAGGGGGCGGGAGGCTACACCTTC. Residues: CASSFQGAGGYTF.

V usage is TRBV6-2 or TRBV6-3 and J usage is TRBJ2-7, with D unresolved. V shed 9 bases and J shed 4 bases, with 19 bases lying between them. Per the germline V gene, CDR1 is MNHEY and CDR2 is SVGEGT. This CDR3 has 14 amino acids. As DNA, the CDR3 is TGTGCCAGTCATGACCGCGATCGTTCTTACGAGCAGTACTTC. Its protein product is CASHDRDRSYEQYF.

The chain is built from TRBV5-1 and TRBJ2-5; D unclear. The CDR3 spans 13 residues. Per germline, CDR1 SGHRS and CDR2 YFSETQ. With 1 base removed from V and 5 bases from J, the gap between germline ends came to 9 bases. The CDR3 DNA is TGCGCCAGCAGCTTGATCTTTTTGGAGACCCAGTACTTC. This codes for CASSLIFLETQYF. Together with reference TRBV5-1 and TRBJ2-5, the CDR3 gives the full variable domain: KAGVTQTPRYLIKTRGQQVTLSCSPISGHRSVSWYQQTPGQGLQFLFEYFSETQRNKGNFPGRFSGRQFSNSRSEMNVSTLELGDSALYLCASSLIFLETQYFGPGTRLLVL.

The J gene is TRBJ1-2, the V gene TRBV29-1; D gene unclear. The CDR3 loop spans 11 amino acids. Germline lookup yields CDR1 SQVTM and CDR2 ANQGSEA. V lost 4 bases and J lost 2, with 5 bases in between. CDR3 amino acids: CSVGTNYGYTF. DNA for the CDR3: TGCAGCGTTGGGACGAACTATGGCTACACCTTC.

The chain is built from TRBV14 and TRBJ2-7; D not resolved. The CDR3 is 16 amino acids. V shed 4 bases and J shed 3 bases, with 19 bases lying between them. CDR1 is SGHDN and CDR2 is FVKESK in the germline V gene. The CDR3 region is CASSLRPGRSIYEQYF. The CDR3 DNA sequence: TGTGCCAGCAGCCTACGGCCAGGCCGATCTATCTACGAGCAGTACTTC. Variable domain in full (rest from reference TRBV14 and TRBJ2-7): EAGVTQFPSHSVIEKGQTVTLRCDPISGHDNLYWYRRVMGKEIKFLLHFVKESKQDESGMPNNRFLAERTGGTYSTLKVQPAELEDSGVYFCASSLRPGRSIYEQYFGPGTRLTVT.

The chain couples TRBV7-2 to TRBJ1-2; TRBD1 agrees at 9 bases. This CDR3 has 15 residues. The V segment lost 8 bases and the J segment 2 bases; nucleotides outside the gene matches: 9. Per the germline V gene, CDR1 is SGHTA and CDR2 is FQGNSA. The CDR3 DNA reads as TGTGCCAGCGCTCCGGGACAGGGCAGCAACTATGGCTACACCTTC. Translation: CASAPGQGSNYGYTF.